Listed below are T cell receptor beta chains from one sample, sequenced in a study of OX40 agonist ivuxolimab in advanced cancers. Produced via immunoSEQ multiplex PCR; TCRdb's table is partial and in-frame only. The sample has 20,000 to 30,000 clones; approximately 90% are singletons. Source: CD4+ or CD8+ T cells sorted from blood, taken in a trial of the OX40 agonist ivuxolimab. The receptors originated from an adult with an advanced solid tumor such as melanoma, head and neck, liver or kidney cancer. Both conserved end residues are trimmed from each CDR3. The order of the fields is J gene, CDR3 length, V gene, CDR3 protein.

J: TRBJ1-1; length: 14; V: TRBV4-3; CDR3: ASSQGWGAVNTEAF
J: TRBJ2-2; length: 10; V: TRBV6-5; CDR3: ASSFGTGELF
J: TRBJ2-5; length: 10; V: TRBV5-4; CDR3: ASSLWRETQY
J: TRBJ2-5; length: 13; V: TRBV21-1; CDR3: ASTGVWGIQETQY
J: TRBJ2-3; length: 17; V: TRBV5-1; CDR3: ASSLGLDSRGQSTDTQY
J: TRBJ1-1; length: 14; V: TRBV11-3; CDR3: ASSLGARGSNTEAF
J: TRBJ1-4; length: 10; V: TRBV29-1; CDR3: SVGGGGEKLF
J: TRBJ1-2; length: 13; V: TRBV4-1; CDR3: ASSQATTGRYGYT
J: TRBJ2-2; length: 14; V: TRBV9; CDR3: ASSVVAGQNTGELF
J: TRBJ2-3; length: 14; V: TRBV5-6; CDR3: ASSVRTSGGTDTQY
J: TRBJ1-1; length: 11; V: TRBV7-9; CDR3: ASSLGGIITAF
J: TRBJ1-5; length: 12; V: TRBV10-3; CDR3: AISESVSNQPQH
J: TRBJ2-7; length: 14; V: TRBV9; CDR3: ASSVGGQGASYEQY
J: TRBJ1-1; length: 20; V: TRBV23-1; CDR3: ASSQSSGVEAGTGGRSTEAF
J: TRBJ2-2; length: 9; V: TRBV20-1; CDR3: SARRGGELF
J: TRBJ2-3; length: 13; V: TRBV6-1; CDR3: ASSEGIGGTDTQY
J: TRBJ1-2; length: 14; V: TRBV11-3; CDR3: ASSKSGGQGADGYT
J: TRBJ2-1; length: 10; V: TRBV5-1; CDR3: ASGSQYNEQF
J: TRBJ2-1; length: 11; V: TRBV7-8; CDR3: ASRTSGIFGEF
J: TRBJ2-7; length: 13; V: TRBV27; CDR3: ASSGTSGRVYEQY
J: TRBJ2-6; length: 13; V: TRBV5-1; CDR3: ASSLGGSGANVLT
J: TRBJ2-2; length: 14; V: TRBV25-1; CDR3: ASSEYRPGRTGELF
J: TRBJ1-6; length: 13; V: TRBV5-4; CDR3: ASRPPGQEASPLH
J: TRBJ1-6; length: 13; V: TRBV6-1; CDR3: ASRYDRGLNSPLH
J: TRBJ2-3; length: 13; V: TRBV30; CDR3: AWSRLAGETDTQY
J: TRBJ2-5; length: 14; V: TRBV4-1; CDR3: ASSLWPGTHQETQY
J: TRBJ2-7; length: 10; V: TRBV10-2; CDR3: ATAGFSYEQY
J: TRBJ2-1; length: 14; V: TRBV5-4; CDR3: ASSWGGTAIYNEQF
J: TRBJ2-6; length: 14; V: TRBV5-1; CDR3: ASSLVGGGGANVLT
J: TRBJ1-6; length: 11; V: TRBV6-6; CDR3: ASSLDRYSPLH
J: TRBJ2-2; length: 12; V: TRBV6-5; CDR3: ASNPDRNTGELF
J: TRBJ2-5; length: 11; V: TRBV21-1; CDR3: ASSPPGGLTQY
J: TRBJ2-7; length: 9; V: TRBV6-4; CDR3: ASSDSEEQY
J: TRBJ1-2; length: 11; V: TRBV7-2; CDR3: ASSLHPNYGYT
J: TRBJ2-3; length: 14; V: TRBV11-3; CDR3: ASSLFLRDSEDTQY
J: TRBJ2-5; length: 13; V: TRBV7-9; CDR3: ASSFLGGREETQY
J: TRBJ1-1; length: 14; V: TRBV29-1; CDR3: SVVSGDRGLFTEAF
J: TRBJ2-7; length: 12; V: TRBV6-6; CDR3: ASRSTGGTYEQY
J: TRBJ1-3; length: 15; V: TRBV28; CDR3: ATATTRGRSSGNTIY
J: TRBJ2-7; length: 11; V: TRBV11-3; CDR3: ASCRAGPYEQY
J: TRBJ1-3; length: 14; V: TRBV6-6; CDR3: ASSYSGGLTGNTIY
J: TRBJ2-7; length: 14; V: TRBV11-2; CDR3: ASSRSSGGTYYEQY
J: TRBJ1-2; length: 13; V: TRBV16; CDR3: ASSQSVEGARGYT
J: TRBJ2-2; length: 11; V: TRBV11-1; CDR3: ASSSQNTGELF
J: TRBJ2-1; length: 14; V: TRBV7-9; CDR3: ASSLRGLAGGREQF
J: TRBJ2-3; length: 12; V: TRBV5-1; CDR3: ASGKQGLQGTQY
J: TRBJ1-6; length: 11; V: TRBV11-3; CDR3: ASSFDTYSPLH